The present TCR beta chain was sequenced within a study of CD8 T cells in ankylosing spondylitis. Study-level points and caveats: Researchers reportedly found disease-linked clones significantly enriched in matched ankylosing spondylitis synovial fluid. Apparently characteristic of ankylosing spondylitis blood was a TCR beta motif (about eight highly homologous variants). Reports of some motif variants in reactive arthritis synovial fluid and blood predate this one.

In the case of this clonotype: Its antigen is not known.

The V gene's germline CDR1 is SGHRS and CDR2 YFSETQ. J was trimmed by 0 bases and V by 3 bases; bases with no gene match: 3. CDR3 length: 16 residues. Generation of TCR beta libraries employed quantitative 5'-RACE incorporating molecular barcodes. TCRdb fed the 5' RACE reads into MiXCR, producing one record per CDR3 protein. The data show more than 600,000 distinct CDR3 sequences, with around 20% seen just once and around 19% held by the top ten. This TCR came from a male donor with ankylosing spondylitis. The V call is TRBV5-1, the J call TRBJ2-3; 11 nucleotides match TRBD2. Source material: blood, either unsorted or a sorted T cell fraction (not recorded which). DNA for the CDR3: TGCGCCAGCAGCTCAACTAGCGGGAGAAGCACAGATACGCAGTATTTT. It yields the protein CASSSTSGRSTDTQYF.